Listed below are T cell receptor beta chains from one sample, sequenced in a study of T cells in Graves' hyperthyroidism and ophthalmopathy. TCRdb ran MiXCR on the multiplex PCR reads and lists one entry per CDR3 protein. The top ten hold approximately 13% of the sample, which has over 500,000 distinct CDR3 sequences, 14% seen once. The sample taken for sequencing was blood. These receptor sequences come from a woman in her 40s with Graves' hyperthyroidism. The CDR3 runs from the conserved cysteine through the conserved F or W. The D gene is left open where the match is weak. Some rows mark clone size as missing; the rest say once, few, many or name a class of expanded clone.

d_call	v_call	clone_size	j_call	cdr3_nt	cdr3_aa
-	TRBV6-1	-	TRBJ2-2	TGTGCCAGCAGTGAGCAGGGGGAGGGCGACACCGGGGAGCTGTTTTTT	CASSEQGEGDTGELFF
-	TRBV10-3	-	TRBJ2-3	TGTGCCATCAGTGTCCAGGAGGAGGGTACGCAGTATTTT	CAISVQEEGTQYF
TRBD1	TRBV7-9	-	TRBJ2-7	TGTGCCAGCAGCCGTTCCGGGACAGGGAACTACGAGCAGTACTTC	CASSRSGTGNYEQYF
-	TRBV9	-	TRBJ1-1	TGTGCCAGCAGCCCCTTGGACGGGAACACTGAAGCTTTCTTT	CASSPLDGNTEAFF
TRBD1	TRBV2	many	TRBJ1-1	TGTGCCAGCTCGGTTGACAGGGGAGGCACTGAAGCTTTCTTT	CASSVDRGGTEAFF
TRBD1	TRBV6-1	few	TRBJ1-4	TGTGCCAGCAGTGACGGGGACAGGCTTAATGAAAAACTGTTTTTT	CASSDGDRLNEKLFF
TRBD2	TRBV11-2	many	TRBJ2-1	TGTGCCAGCAGCTTAAGTATAGCGGGCTCCTACAATGAGCAGTTCTTC	CASSLSIAGSYNEQFF
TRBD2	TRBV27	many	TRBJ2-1	TGTGCCAGCAGTTTATCGATAGCGGGAGGACTCAATGAGCAGTTCTTC	CASSLSIAGGLNEQFF
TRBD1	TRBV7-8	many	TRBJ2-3	TGTGCCAGCAGCGCATACCGGGACAGGGGTATCGATACGCAGTATTTT	CASSAYRDRGIDTQYF
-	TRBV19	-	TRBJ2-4	TGTGCCAGTAGTAATCCCCAATCCTGGGAAAAAAACATTCAGTACTTC	CASSNPQSWEKNIQYF
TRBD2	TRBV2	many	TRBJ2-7	TGTGCCAGCAGGATGCAACTAGCGGGAGTTTACGAGCAGTACTTC	CASRMQLAGVYEQYF
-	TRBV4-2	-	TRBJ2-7	TGTGCCAGCAGCCAGGGGACTGCCGACTACGAGCAGTACTTC	CASSQGTADYEQYF
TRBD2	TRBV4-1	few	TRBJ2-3	TGCGCCAGCAGCCCCCTGGGCGGGAGGGCCGACGATACGCAGTATTTT	CASSPLGGRADDTQYF
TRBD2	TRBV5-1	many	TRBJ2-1	TGCGCCAGCAGCTTGATGAGCGGGAGGGCCATGGGGAATGAGCAGTTCTTC	CASSLMSGRAMGNEQFF
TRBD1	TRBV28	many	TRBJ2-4	TGTGCCAGCAGCCAGGGACAGACGCTAGCCAAAAACATTCAGTACTTC	CASSQGQTLAKNIQYF
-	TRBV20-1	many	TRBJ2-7	TGCAGTGCTACGGGTCTCTCCTACGAGCAGTACTTC	CSATGLSYEQYF
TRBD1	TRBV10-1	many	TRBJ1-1	TGCGCCAGCAGTGAGCGGGCAGGGGGTACTGAAGCTTTCTTT	CASSERAGGTEAFF
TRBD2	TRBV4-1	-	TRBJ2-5	TGCGCCAGCAGCACAACCTCCTTGGGACTACTGCTCCAAGAGACCCAGTACTTC	CASSTTSLGLLLQETQYF
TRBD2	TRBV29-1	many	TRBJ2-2	TGCAGCGTTAAAGGACTAGCGGATGTCACCGGGGAGCTGTTTTTT	CSVKGLADVTGELFF
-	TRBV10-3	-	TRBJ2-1	TGTGCCATCAGTGACCGGACACTCAATTCCTACAATGAGCAGTTCTTC	CAISDRTLNSYNEQFF